This TCR beta chain was observed in a study of shared clonotypes between healthy human individuals. Study overall: The plates for each donor numbered three CD4 naive, three CD4 memory, two CD8 naive and one CD8 memory. Whole-study results and caveats: Generally, estimated richness proved larger in naive subsets than it did in memory subsets.

Naive CD8 cells lacked CD45RO, underwent positive selection for CCR7 and left out terminally differentiated effector memory CD45RA+ cells. As concerns this clone: What it binds is unknown.

The authors ran the assay at deep level. TCRdb's copy holds only in-frame clones and misses some; the assay was immunoSEQ multiplex PCR. Here the sample spans 500,000 to 700,000 clones, around 96% being singletons. The specimen was naive CD8+ T cells sorted from blood. The origin of this receptor is a woman in her twenties or thirties in good health.

The CDR3 sequence: CASIGSGTSGNNEQFF. CDR3 bases: TGTGCCAGCATAGGTTCCGGGACTAGCGGGAACAATGAGCAGTTCTTC. The chain carries TRBV2 and TRBJ2-1; 13 nucleotides line up with TRBD2. The germline CDR1 and CDR2 sequences are SNHLY and FYNNEI. V lost 7 bases and J lost 5; bases outside the gene matches: 8. This CDR3 region has 16 residues.